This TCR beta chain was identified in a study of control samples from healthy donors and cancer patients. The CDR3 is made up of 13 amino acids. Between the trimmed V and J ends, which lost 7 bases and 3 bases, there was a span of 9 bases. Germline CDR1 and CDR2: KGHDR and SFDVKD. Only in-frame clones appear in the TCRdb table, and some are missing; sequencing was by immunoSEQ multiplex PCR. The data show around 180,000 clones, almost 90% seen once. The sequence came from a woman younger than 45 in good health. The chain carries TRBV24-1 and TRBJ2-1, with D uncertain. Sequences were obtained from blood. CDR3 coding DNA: TGTGCCACCAGGTCCAGTAACTACAATGAGCAGTTCTTC. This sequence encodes CATRSSNYNEQFF.